These 23 T cell receptor beta chains were sequenced from one sample in a study of PD-1 blockade in mismatch repair-deficient tumors. This table comes from immunoSEQ multiplex PCR, and its TCRdb copy is limited to in-frame clones, with some not included. The sample has around 39,000 clones, roughly 83% seen once. The input for sequencing was PBMCs, taken 38 weeks after starting pembrolizumab. These receptors were obtained from an adult with mismatch repair-deficient cancer.

The V and J genes are TRBV7-9 and TRBJ2-1; maybe TRBD1 (5 bases). Looked up from germline, CDR1 is SEHNR and CDR2 is FQNEAQ (reference sequence). The CDR3 sequence is 12 residues long. The V end was cut by 4 bases, the J end by 10 bases, with 11 bases between. CDR3 in amino acids: CASSSTWGEQFF. CDR3 coding DNA: TGTGCCAGCAGCTCCACTTGGGGCGAGCAGTTCTTC. The entire variable domain, with the rest obtained from reference TRBV7-9 and TRBJ2-1, is as follows: DTGVSQNPRHKITKRGQNVTFRCDPISEHNRLYWYRQTLGQGPEFLTYFQNEAQLEKSRLLSDRFSAERPKGSFSTLEIQRTEQGDSAMYLCASSSTWGEQFFGPGTRLTVL.

The CDR3 loop reads CASSESAGDNSPLHF. CDR3 sequence (DNA): TGTGCCAGCAGTGAATCGGCAGGGGATAATTCACCCCTCCACTTT. The genes are TRBV25-1 and TRBJ1-6; D might be TRBD1 (6 bases). The V and J ends lost 1 base and 5 bases respectively, with 9 bases between them. This CDR3 spans 15 amino acids. Germline values: CDR1 MGHDK, CDR2 SYGVNS.

This sequence joins TRBV27 and TRBJ2-7; possibly TRBD2 for D (6 bases). Germline V gene lookup returns CDR1 MNHEY and CDR2 SMNVEV (reference sequence). Trimming stripped 5 bases from V and 4 bases from J, with 12 bases between. The CDR3 has 13 residues. CDR3 residues: CASSILEGYEQYF. CDR3 nucleotides: TGTGCCAGCAGTATCCTGGAGGGATACGAGCAGTACTTC.

The chain carries TRBV7-3 and TRBJ2-5, with TRBD2 as a possible D gene (6 bases). The CDR3 extends over 15 amino acids. The germline gives CDR1 SGHTA, CDR2 FQGTGA. Trimming shortened V by 3 bases and J by 4 bases, and 15 bases separated the two germline ends. The CDR3 spells CASSLGTGRGETQYF. CDR3 in DNA: TGTGCCAGCAGCTTGGGGACTGGTCGGGGAGAGACCCAGTACTTC.

This sequence joins TRBV18 and TRBJ2-3, with 11 bases lining up with TRBD2. Germline V gene sequence: CDR1 KGHSH, CDR2 LQKENI. After removal of 2 bases from V and 5 bases from J, the junction contained 6 bases not matched to a gene. The CDR3 has 16 amino acids. As DNA, the CDR3 is TGTGCCAGCTCACCAGCACTAGCGGGAGTGGTAGATACGCAGTATTTT. Protein sequence: CASSPALAGVVDTQYF. Full variable domain (remainder filled in from reference TRBV18 and TRBJ2-3): NAGVMQNPRHLVRRRGQEARLRCSPMKGHSHVYWYRQLPEEGLKFMVYLQKENIIDESGMPKERFSAEFPKEGPSILRIQQVVRGDSAAYFCASSPALAGVVDTQYFGPGTRLTVL.

The rearrangement uses TRBV7-9 and TRBJ2-2, with D tentatively TRBD1 (6 bases). CDR1 and CDR2 (germline): SEHNR, FQNEAQ (reference sequence). V gave up 3 bases and J gave up 2 bases, with 10 bases separating them. This CDR3 comprises 15 residues. CDR3 bases: TGTGCCAGCAGCTTTCAGGACAGCAACACCGGGGAGCTGTTTTTT. It yields the protein CASSFQDSNTGELFF.

The chain recombines TRBV11-2 with TRBJ1-2; tentative D call: TRBD1 (5 bases). The CDR3 is 13 residues long. Germline CDR1 reads SGHAT; CDR2 reads FQNNGV. Trimming pared 6 bases from V and 4 bases from J, leaving 12 bases between. Here the CDR3 reads CASSKRQFYGYTF. DNA for the CDR3: TGTGCCAGCAGTAAGAGACAGTTCTATGGCTACACCTTC.

The chain has TRBV7-8 and TRBJ2-7, with 7 bases aligning to TRBD1. The CDR3 totals 18 residues. Trimming took 1 base from V and 3 from J; bases not matched to a gene: 15. Germline V gene data show CDR1 as SGHVS and CDR2 as FQNEAQ. The CDR3 here is CASSLGPWDRLKSYEQYF. DNA for the CDR3: TGTGCCAGCAGCTTAGGACCATGGGACAGACTAAAAAGCTACGAGCAGTACTTC.

The V call is TRBV15, the J call TRBJ2-2; TRBD1 is a possible D gene (6 bases). CDR1 LNHNV and CDR2 YYDKDF come from the germline V gene (reference sequence). Trimming took off 5 bases at V and 6 bases at J, with 10 bases between the two ends. This CDR3 has 13 amino acids. The CDR3 protein is CATSSTGPGELFF. Here the CDR3 DNA reads TGTGCCACCAGCTCGACAGGCCCCGGGGAGCTGTTTTTT.

The chain has TRBV5-1 and TRBJ1-2, with D unclear. Germline assignment: CDR1 SGHRS and CDR2 YFSETQ. Trimming cost V 3 bases and J 4 bases, with 13 bases left between them. The CDR3 has 14 amino acids. The DNA for the CDR3 is TGCGCCAGCAGCTCGATCCCAGGTGTCTATGGCTACACCTTC. Amino acid sequence: CASSSIPGVYGYTF.

This rearrangement joins TRBV18 to TRBJ2-1; D is possibly TRBD2 (6 bases). CDR3 length: 14 residues. Trimming shortened V by 2 bases and J by 4 bases, and 9 bases separated the two germline ends. Looked up from germline, CDR1 is KGHSH and CDR2 is LQKENI. The CDR3 DNA reads as TGTGCCAGCTCACCAACGCGGGGTTACAATGAGCAGTTCTTC. Translating gives CASSPTRGYNEQFF.

The CDR3, as DNA: TGTGCCAGCTCACCACCCGGGGGGGGCTACAATGAGCAGTTCTTC. Protein: CASSPPGGGYNEQFF. This chain connects TRBV18 to TRBJ2-1; 8 bases agree with TRBD2. Germline values: CDR1 KGHSH, CDR2 LQKENI. V shed 0 bases and J 3 bases; nucleotides not matched to a gene: 1. The CDR3 extends over 15 amino acids.

The chain has TRBV28 and TRBJ1-1, with 9 nucleotides matching TRBD1. This CDR3 is built from 14 residues. V gave up 4 bases and J gave up 5 bases; unmatched junction bases: 5. CDR1 MDHEN and CDR2 SYDVKM come from the germline V gene. This chain's CDR3 is CASSYTGGRTEAFF. CDR3 in DNA: TGTGCCAGCAGTTATACAGGGGGCAGGACTGAAGCTTTCTTT.

V gene TRBV5-1 combines with J gene TRBJ1-3, with 7 bases that match TRBD1. Germline loops: CDR1 SGHRS, CDR2 YFSETQ. The trim removed 5 bases at V and 4 bases at J, leaving 9 bases unmatched. The CDR3 extends over 15 amino acids. This CDR3 reads CASSKGDRAGNTIYF. The CDR3 DNA is TGCGCCAGCAGTAAAGGAGACAGGGCAGGAAACACCATATATTTT. Supplemented by reference TRBV5-1 and TRBJ1-3, the full variable domain reads KAGVTQTPRYLIKTRGQQVTLSCSPISGHRSVSWYQQTPGQGLQFLFEYFSETQRNKGNFPGRFSGRQFSNSRSEMNVSTLELGDSALYLCASSKGDRAGNTIYFGEGSWLTVV.

The V gene is TRBV28, the J gene TRBJ2-2; 7 bases line up with TRBD1. Trimming took 3 bases from V and 6 from J; bases not matched to a gene: 13. CDR1 and CDR2 (germline): MDHEN, SYDVKM. The CDR3 consists of 17 residues. The CDR3: CASSFAGRGFTSGELFF. In DNA form, the CDR3 reads TGTGCCAGCAGTTTCGCGGGCAGGGGGTTTACGTCCGGGGAGCTGTTTTTT. The complete variable domain, with remaining parts taken from reference TRBV28 and TRBJ2-2, reads DVKVTQSSRYLVKRTGEKVFLECVQDMDHENMFWYRQDPGLGLRLIYFSYDVKMKEKGDIPEGYSVSREKKERFSLILESASTNQTSMYLCASSFAGRGFTSGELFFGEGSRLTVL.

The chain links TRBV5-4 to TRBJ2-1; no clear D. The germline CDR1 and CDR2 sequences are SGHNT and YYREEE (reference sequence). This CDR3 contains 13 residues. The germline V and J ends were trimmed by 1 base and 5 bases, with 7 bases remaining between them. The CDR3 DNA reads TGTGCCAGCAGCTTGACAGCCAACAATGAGCAGTTCTTC. It codes for CASSLTANNEQFF. The full variable domain, with the rest looked up from reference TRBV5-4 and TRBJ2-1, is ETGVTQSPTHLIKTRGQQVTLRCSSQSGHNTVSWYQQALGQGPQFIFQYYREEENGRGNFPPRFSGLQFPNYSSELNVNALELDDSALYLCASSLTANNEQFFGPGTRLTVL.

The V gene is TRBV6-1, the J gene TRBJ2-7, with 10 bases identical to TRBD2. CDR3 size: 13 residues. The germline V gene encodes CDR1 MNHNS and CDR2 SASEGT. Losses at the gene ends were 5 bases for V and 4 bases for J; bases not matched to a gene: 2. CDR3 DNA sequence: TGTGCCAGCAGTTTGACTAGCGGGTACGAGCAGTACTTC. It encodes CASSLTSGYEQYF.

The chain combines TRBV14 with TRBJ1-1, with TRBD1 as a possible D gene (6 bases). Germline V lookup: CDR1 SGHDN, CDR2 FVKESK. With 1 base removed from V and 5 bases from J, the gap between germline ends came to 14 bases. This CDR3 is built from 15 residues. The CDR3 here is CASSQVGGLRTEAFF. In nucleotides, the CDR3 is TGTGCCAGCAGCCAAGTGGGGGGGCTAAGGACTGAAGCTTTCTTT.

V is TRBV18 and J is TRBJ2-3; weak D call: TRBD2 (6 bases). The CDR3 is 13 amino acids. Germline CDR1 reads KGHSH; CDR2 reads LQKENI. V was pared by 6 bases and J by 1 base, with 8 bases between. Here the CDR3 reads CASSPSGTDTQYF. The DNA for the CDR3 is TGTGCCAGCTCTCCTAGCGGCACAGATACGCAGTATTTT.

The chain couples TRBV4-2 to TRBJ2-7; maybe TRBD2 (5 bases). The CDR3 length is 15 residues. Trimming left V 1 base short and J 2 bases short, with 12 bases between. The germline V gene encodes CDR1 LGHNA and CDR2 YNFKEQ. The CDR3, as DNA: TGTGCCAGCAGCCAAGGACCAGCGGCCACCTACGAGCAGTACTTC. It specifies CASSQGPAATYEQYF.

This clone was picked up a small number of times. V is TRBV28 and J is TRBJ2-7; D may be TRBD1 (6 bases). The length of the CDR3 is 14 residues. Germline lookup yields CDR1 MDHEN and CDR2 SYDVKM. V shed 10 bases and J shed 2 bases, with 18 bases lying between them. The CDR3: CANSQQGRAYEQYF. The CDR3 region has the DNA TGTGCCAACAGCCAACAGGGTCGGGCCTACGAGCAGTACTTC. The variable domain in full, completed from reference TRBV28 and TRBJ2-7, reads DVKVTQSSRYLVKRTGEKVFLECVQDMDHENMFWYRQDPGLGLRLIYFSYDVKMKEKGDIPEGYSVSREKKERFSLILESASTNQTSMYLCANSQQGRAYEQYFGPGTRLTVT.

The CDR3 sequence: CASSRASRNEKLFF. CDR3 DNA sequence: TGTGCCAGCTCGCGGGCCTCAAGGAATGAAAAACTGTTTTTT. The rearrangement links TRBV18 to TRBJ1-4; D is unclear. V gave up 6 bases and J gave up 5 bases, with 13 bases separating them. Germline assignment: CDR1 KGHSH and CDR2 LQKENI. This CDR3 is 14 amino acids long. The full variable domain, with the rest looked up from reference TRBV18 and TRBJ1-4, is NAGVMQNPRHLVRRRGQEARLRCSPMKGHSHVYWYRQLPEEGLKFMVYLQKENIIDESGMPKERFSAEFPKEGPSILRIQQVVRGDSAAYFCASSRASRNEKLFFGSGTQLSVL.

The genes are TRBV5-1 and TRBJ2-3, with 11 nucleotides matching TRBD1. The CDR3 has 15 residues. Germline V gives CDR1 SGHRS, CDR2 YFSETQ. V shed 4 bases, J shed 1 base, and the junction held 2 bases outside the gene matches. As DNA, the CDR3 is TGCGCCAGCAGCGAGGACAGGGGGCGCACAGATACGCAGTATTTT. This sequence encodes CASSEDRGRTDTQYF.